This TCR beta chain was identified during a study of Ad26.COV2.S vaccination and SARS-CoV-2 variants (dated by TCRdb to the early 2020s). In the study overall: Donors in the vaccine arm were drawn from COV1001, a phase I-IIa trial of Ad26.COV2.S in healthy adults that was multicentre, randomized, double-blind and placebo-controlled. Ad26.COV2.S was administered intramuscularly at 5 x 10^10 or 1 x 10^11 viral particles, either as a single shot or as two shots given 56 days apart. The specificity and breadth of SARS-CoV-2-reactive T cell receptors after Ad26.COV2.S vaccination were assessed by TCRbeta repertoire sequencing. A total of approximately 32 samples were included in the TCR-sequenced set, comprising roughly 20 Ad26.COV2.S vaccine recipients, 5 placebo recipients and 8 SARS-CoV-2 convalescent individuals. Participants in the trial were split at random into five groups of five each, receiving low-dose or high-dose Ad26.COV2.S once or twice, or else placebo on both occasions. Investigators did not know the trial group allocation while performing experiments and assessing outcomes.

On this clone itself: The specificity of this receptor is unknown. Base quality data are lacking; no much larger clone is found one base away.

In light of the paper, this sample's treatment or condition label describes: roughly 20 received Ad26.COV2.S at low or high dose, single or two shots; a few received placebo; per-sample allocation not given. For vaccine and placebo recipients, repertoires were sequenced using samples collected on day 63 after the first injection. Between 29 July and 7 August 2020, Cohort 1b enrolled 20 to 30 adults aged 18-55 years at one site in Boston, USA. Ad26.COV2.S was a replication-incompetent adenovirus type 26 vector expressing a prefusion-stabilized SARS-CoV-2 spike protein from the original Wuhan strain. The CDR3 covers 14 residues, taking in both the cysteine and the phenylalanine. The DNA shown is the 42-base CDR3, in frame from base 1. The germline V end is reduced by 4 bases and the J end by 4 bases; junction bases left unmatched: 2. CDR1 LGHNA and CDR2 YNFKEQ were looked up in the germline V gene.

What the work shows at the level of the full study, not this receptor alone: Non-spike TCR breadth was comparable between vaccine and placebo recipients, consistent with the vaccine containing only spike. Compared with placebo recipients, Ad26.COV2.S recipients showed higher spike-specific TCR breadth (P = 0.0014). After vaccination, spike-specific CD8+ and CD4+ T cell responses were reported to show substantial breadth. The authors noted that total T cell responses may have been underestimated by the TCR breadth and depth analyses. The study was not powered to compare responses between vaccine doses or regimens.

The immunoSEQ Assay was used to sequence TCRbeta CDR3 regions. After extraction, genomic DNA underwent amplification by bias-controlled multiplex PCR, followed by high-throughput sequencing. The study's processing was this. To quantify the absolute abundance of every unique TCRbeta CDR3 region, sequences were collapsed and filtered. T cell fraction was estimated by normalizing TCRbeta template counts to usable DNA, with usable DNA measured through amplification of reference genes found in all nucleated cells. Repertoire TCRs were annotated as SARS-CoV-2-specific when V gene, CDR3 amino acid sequence and J gene were exactly matched to a known reactive TCR set. The reference SARS-CoV-2 TCR set was obtained from MIRA and was filtered for enrichment in COVID-19-positive ImmuneCODE repertoires, whereby public or cross-reactive TCRs were removed. Based on the MIRA antigens, annotated TCRs were further analysed at the level of specific ORF or position within ORF. Breadth was defined as annotated unique rearrangements over total unique productive rearrangements; depth was the summed frequency of those rearrangements. Two-sided Wilcoxon rank-sum tests were applied when comparing TCR breadth between groups. Sourced from immuneACCESS, this table was stored by TCRdb with only in-frame sequences that have V and J called. A share of the clones is absent; for the studies checked, an unresolved V gene accounts for under half, and the remainder has no known explanation. That table is the source of V, J and clone size, and D and trimming were worked out from the DNA. Across this sample there are 450,000 to 550,000 clones, with 89% seen only once. 1.7% of the sample comes from the top ten.

The source was peripheral blood, collected in a trial of Ad26.COV2.S vaccine versus placebo. This clonotype originated in a person aged 18 to 65 who received the Ad26.COV2.S COVID-19 vaccine or a placebo. In this chain, TRBV4-2 is recombined with TRBJ2-3; TRBD1 agrees with 10 junctional bases. CDR3 reads: CASSRDRGPDTQYF. The DNA sequence follows: TGTGCCAGCAGCCGGGACAGGGGCCCAGATACGCAGTATTTT.